Listed here are 18 T cell receptor beta chains from one sample, sequenced in a study of OX40 agonist ivuxolimab in advanced cancers. Clones were read by immunoSEQ multiplex PCR, and TCRdb kept only the in-frame ones, dropping some. Found here are 45,000 to 50,000 clones, roughly three quarters of them singletons; the top ten hold around 7.7%. The specimen was CD4+ or CD8+ T cells sorted from blood, collected in a trial of the OX40 agonist ivuxolimab. The receptors stem from an adult with an advanced solid tumor such as melanoma, head and neck, liver or kidney cancer.

This clone was seen a single time. The V call is TRBV28, the J call TRBJ1-2, with a weak D call TRBD1 (5 bases). The germline V gene has CDR1 MDHEN and CDR2 SYDVKM. CDR3 length: 13 residues. V lost 5 bases to trimming and J lost 9 bases, with 16 bases between them. CDR3 in amino acids: CASSPGPSGSYTF. The CDR3 DNA reads TGTGCCAGCAGTCCGGGACCCTCAGGAAGCTACACCTTC.

V and J are TRBV5-1 and TRBJ2-1, with TRBD2 matching 16 bases. V lost 4 bases and J lost 7; bases outside the gene matches: 17. There are 20 residues in the CDR3. From germline, CDR1 is SGHRS and CDR2 YFSETQ. The CDR3 coding sequence is TGCGCCAGCAGCCGTCAGCCCGGGACTAGCGGGAGGGCCTGGAGTAATGAGCAGTTCTTC. This encodes CASSRQPGTSGRAWSNEQFF.

The chain has TRBV7-2 and TRBJ2-1; 8 nucleotides match TRBD1. There are 17 residues in the CDR3. The V and J ends lost 1 base and 3 bases, in that order; junction bases with no gene match: 8. Germline V gene lookup returns CDR1 SGHTA and CDR2 FQGNSA. In DNA form, the CDR3 reads TGTGCCAGCAGCTTAGAGGCAGGGGGCCGATACTACAATGAGCAGTTCTTC. The encoded protein is CASSLEAGGRYYNEQFF.

The chain joins TRBV7-2 to TRBJ2-5, with a tentative D call TRBD2 (6 bases). Trimming took off 5 bases at V and 4 bases at J, with 20 bases between the two ends. This CDR3 has 16 amino acids. Germline loops: CDR1 SGHTA, CDR2 FQGNSA. The CDR3 here is CASSPPGLTLGETQYF. CDR3 DNA sequence: TGTGCCAGCAGCCCCCCGGGACTGACCTTGGGAGAGACCCAGTACTTC. Full variable domain (remainder filled in from reference TRBV7-2 and TRBJ2-5): GAGVSQSPSNKVTEKGKDVELRCDPISGHTALYWYRQSLGQGLEFLIYFQGNSAPDKSGLPSDRFSAERTGGSVSTLTIQRTQQEDSAVYLCASSPPGLTLGETQYFGPGTRLLVL.

This sequence joins TRBV5-8 and TRBJ1-2; the match to TRBD1 covers 8 bases. With 6 bases clipped from V and 3 bases from J, the junction kept 7 bases outside the gene matches. Germline V gene data show CDR1 as SGHTS and CDR2 as YDEGEE. The CDR3 totals 14 residues. As DNA, the CDR3 is TGTGCCAGCACCCTGACAGGGGTGGACTATGGCTACACCTTC. Encoded protein: CASTLTGVDYGYTF. Full variable domain (missing parts from reference TRBV5-8 and TRBJ1-2): EAGVTQSPTHLIKTRGQQATLRCSPISGHTSVYWYQQALGLGLQFLLWYDEGEERNRGNFPPRFSGRQFPNYSSELNVNALELEDSALYLCASTLTGVDYGYTFGSGTRLTVV.

This clone was seen more than once but under ten times. Here the CDR3 reads CASRSAGAGDTQYF. For the CDR3, the DNA is TGTGCCAGCAGGTCCGCAGGGGCGGGAGATACGCAGTATTTT. This chain joins TRBV6-5 and TRBJ2-3; weak D call: TRBD1 (6 bases). The CDR3 sequence is 14 residues long. Trimming cost V 6 bases and J 5 bases, with 15 bases left between them. Germline CDR1 and CDR2: MNHEY and SVGAGI.

J is TRBJ2-2 and V is TRBV25-1; 7 bases agree with TRBD1. With 6 bases clipped from V and 5 bases from J, the junction kept 6 bases outside the gene matches. This CDR3 is 14 amino acids long. Germline values: CDR1 MGHDK, CDR2 SYGVNS. The CDR3 DNA reads as TGTGCCAGCAGGACAGGGATAACGACCGGGGAGCTGTTTTTT. Residues: CASRTGITTGELFF.

The J gene is TRBJ2-3, the V gene TRBV7-2; D unclear. Trimming cost V 6 bases and J 6 bases, with 7 bases left between them. The V gene's germline CDR1 is SGHTA and CDR2 FQGNSA. This CDR3 spans 11 amino acids. The CDR3, as DNA: TGTGCCAGCAGTACCAGGGATACGCAGTATTTT. It codes for CASSTRDTQYF.

The sample holds one count of this clone. The chain links TRBV5-1 to TRBJ2-1; D is possibly TRBD2 (5 bases). CDR3 length: 12 residues. CDR1 is SGHRS, CDR2 YFSETQ, per germline. Trimming removed 2 bases at V and 9 bases at J, with 9 bases between. The CDR3 is CASSFLAVEQFF. In DNA form, the CDR3 reads TGCGCCAGCAGCTTCCTAGCTGTTGAGCAGTTCTTC.

The chain couples TRBV19 to TRBJ2-6; D is undetermined. The CDR3 has 15 residues. CDR1 and CDR2 (germline): LNHDA, SQIVND (reference sequence). The V and J ends lost 4 bases and 0 bases respectively, with 7 bases between them. The CDR3: CASSTFSSGANVLTF. The CDR3 nucleotides are TGTGCCAGTAGTACCTTTTCCTCTGGGGCCAACGTCCTGACTTTC.

The chain employs TRBV27 and TRBJ2-1; D remains ambiguous. Deletions cut 5 bases from V and 3 bases from J, with 8 bases between. Germline CDR1 MNHEY, CDR2 SMNVEV (reference sequence). This CDR3 region has 13 residues. DNA for the CDR3: TGTGCCAGCAGTCCGAATCTCTACAATGAGCAGTTCTTC. This gives the protein CASSPNLYNEQFF.

The chain joins TRBV30 to TRBJ1-1; D remains ambiguous. This CDR3 is 15 amino acids long. Germline CDR1 GTSNPN, CDR2 SVGIG (reference sequence). V gave up 7 bases and J gave up 4 bases, with 22 bases separating them. CDR3 residues: CAYQPPPRSSTEAFF. The CDR3 coding sequence is TGTGCCTACCAACCTCCTCCCAGGAGCTCCACTGAAGCTTTCTTT.

This clone appeared a single time. This rearrangement joins TRBV5-4 to TRBJ2-3, with D perhaps TRBD1 or TRBD2 (5 bases each). Germline values: CDR1 SGHNT, CDR2 YYREEE (reference sequence). V was shortened by 0 bases and J by 3 bases, with 14 bases between the two germline ends. The CDR3 loop spans 16 amino acids. The CDR3 sequence: CASSLDPGLGTDTQYF. The CDR3 DNA reads as TGTGCCAGCAGCTTGGACCCGGGGCTGGGGACAGATACGCAGTATTTT.

The V call is TRBV15, the J call TRBJ1-5, with 10 bases matching TRBD1. This CDR3 comprises 17 residues. Germline V lookup: CDR1 LNHNV, CDR2 YYDKDF (reference sequence). V lost 0 bases to trimming and J lost 8 bases; unmatched junction nucleotides: 10. The CDR3 DNA reads TGTGCCACCAGCAGAGATGCGAGACAGGGGGCGCCAGAGCCCCAGCATTTT. This gives the protein CATSRDARQGAPEPQHF. The full variable domain, with the rest looked up from reference TRBV15 and TRBJ1-5, is DAMVIQNPRYQVTQFGKPVTLSCSQTLNHNVMYWYQQKSSQAPKLLFHYYDKDFNNEADTPDNFQSRRPNTSFCFLDIRSPGLGDTAMYLCATSRDARQGAPEPQHFGDGTRLSIL.

This rearrangement joins TRBV5-1 to TRBJ1-4, with D unclear. The V end lost 4 bases, the J end lost 0 bases, and 7 bases lay between the germline ends. CDR3 length: 14 amino acids. Germline-derived CDR1 and CDR2 are SGHRS and YFSETQ. CDR3 sequence (DNA): TGCGCCAGCAGCCCTCGAACAACTAATGAAAAACTGTTTTTT. Its translation: CASSPRTTNEKLFF.

The gene calls are TRBV2 and TRBJ2-3; either TRBD1 or TRBD2 may fit D (6 bases each). The CDR3 covers 15 residues. Trimming took 10 bases from V and 0 from J, leaving 17 bases between them. Germline V CDR1 and CDR2: SNHLY, FYNNEI. The CDR3 DNA follows: TGTGCCATCACCCCCGGGGGCGTAAGCACAGATACGCAGTATTTT. This encodes CAITPGGVSTDTQYF. Looking up the rest from reference TRBV2 and TRBJ2-3 gives the full variable domain: EPEVTQTPSHQVTQMGQEVILRCVPISNHLYFYWYRQILGQKVEFLVSFYNNEISEKSEIFDDQFSVERPDGSNFTLKIRSTKLEDSAMYFCAITPGGVSTDTQYFGPGTRLTVL.

This clone was detected once. The rearrangement uses TRBV25-1 and TRBJ2-1, with D uncertain. Trimming cost V 5 bases and J 0 bases, with 11 bases left between them. Germline-derived CDR1 and CDR2 are MGHDK and SYGVNS. The CDR3 extends over 15 amino acids. In nucleotides, the CDR3 is TGTGCCAGCAGTAAAGACGTGAGCTCCTACAATGAGCAGTTCTTC. This codes for CASSKDVSSYNEQFF.

The rearrangement uses TRBV9 and TRBJ2-1; D remains ambiguous. The germline V gene has CDR1 SGDLS and CDR2 YYNGEE. CDR3 length equals 15 residues. V lost 0 bases to trimming and J lost 4 bases, with 11 bases between them. CDR3 coding DNA: TGTGCCAGCAGCGTAGATGCGACCAGTTACAATGAGCAGTTCTTC. Protein: CASSVDATSYNEQFF.